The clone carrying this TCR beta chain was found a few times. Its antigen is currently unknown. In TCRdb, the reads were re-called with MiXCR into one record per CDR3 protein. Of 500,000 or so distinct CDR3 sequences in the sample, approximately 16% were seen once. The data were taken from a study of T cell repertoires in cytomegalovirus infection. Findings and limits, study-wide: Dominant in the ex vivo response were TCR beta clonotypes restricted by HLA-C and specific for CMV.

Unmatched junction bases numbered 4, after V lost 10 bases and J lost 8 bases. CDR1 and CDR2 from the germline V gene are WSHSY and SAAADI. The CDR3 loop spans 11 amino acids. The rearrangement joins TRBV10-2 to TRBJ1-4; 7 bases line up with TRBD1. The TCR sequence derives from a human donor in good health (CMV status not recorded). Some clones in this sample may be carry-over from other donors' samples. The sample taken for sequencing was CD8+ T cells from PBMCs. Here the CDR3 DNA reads TGCGCCACCGGACAGGAAGAAAAACTGTTTTTT. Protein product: CATGQEEKLFF.